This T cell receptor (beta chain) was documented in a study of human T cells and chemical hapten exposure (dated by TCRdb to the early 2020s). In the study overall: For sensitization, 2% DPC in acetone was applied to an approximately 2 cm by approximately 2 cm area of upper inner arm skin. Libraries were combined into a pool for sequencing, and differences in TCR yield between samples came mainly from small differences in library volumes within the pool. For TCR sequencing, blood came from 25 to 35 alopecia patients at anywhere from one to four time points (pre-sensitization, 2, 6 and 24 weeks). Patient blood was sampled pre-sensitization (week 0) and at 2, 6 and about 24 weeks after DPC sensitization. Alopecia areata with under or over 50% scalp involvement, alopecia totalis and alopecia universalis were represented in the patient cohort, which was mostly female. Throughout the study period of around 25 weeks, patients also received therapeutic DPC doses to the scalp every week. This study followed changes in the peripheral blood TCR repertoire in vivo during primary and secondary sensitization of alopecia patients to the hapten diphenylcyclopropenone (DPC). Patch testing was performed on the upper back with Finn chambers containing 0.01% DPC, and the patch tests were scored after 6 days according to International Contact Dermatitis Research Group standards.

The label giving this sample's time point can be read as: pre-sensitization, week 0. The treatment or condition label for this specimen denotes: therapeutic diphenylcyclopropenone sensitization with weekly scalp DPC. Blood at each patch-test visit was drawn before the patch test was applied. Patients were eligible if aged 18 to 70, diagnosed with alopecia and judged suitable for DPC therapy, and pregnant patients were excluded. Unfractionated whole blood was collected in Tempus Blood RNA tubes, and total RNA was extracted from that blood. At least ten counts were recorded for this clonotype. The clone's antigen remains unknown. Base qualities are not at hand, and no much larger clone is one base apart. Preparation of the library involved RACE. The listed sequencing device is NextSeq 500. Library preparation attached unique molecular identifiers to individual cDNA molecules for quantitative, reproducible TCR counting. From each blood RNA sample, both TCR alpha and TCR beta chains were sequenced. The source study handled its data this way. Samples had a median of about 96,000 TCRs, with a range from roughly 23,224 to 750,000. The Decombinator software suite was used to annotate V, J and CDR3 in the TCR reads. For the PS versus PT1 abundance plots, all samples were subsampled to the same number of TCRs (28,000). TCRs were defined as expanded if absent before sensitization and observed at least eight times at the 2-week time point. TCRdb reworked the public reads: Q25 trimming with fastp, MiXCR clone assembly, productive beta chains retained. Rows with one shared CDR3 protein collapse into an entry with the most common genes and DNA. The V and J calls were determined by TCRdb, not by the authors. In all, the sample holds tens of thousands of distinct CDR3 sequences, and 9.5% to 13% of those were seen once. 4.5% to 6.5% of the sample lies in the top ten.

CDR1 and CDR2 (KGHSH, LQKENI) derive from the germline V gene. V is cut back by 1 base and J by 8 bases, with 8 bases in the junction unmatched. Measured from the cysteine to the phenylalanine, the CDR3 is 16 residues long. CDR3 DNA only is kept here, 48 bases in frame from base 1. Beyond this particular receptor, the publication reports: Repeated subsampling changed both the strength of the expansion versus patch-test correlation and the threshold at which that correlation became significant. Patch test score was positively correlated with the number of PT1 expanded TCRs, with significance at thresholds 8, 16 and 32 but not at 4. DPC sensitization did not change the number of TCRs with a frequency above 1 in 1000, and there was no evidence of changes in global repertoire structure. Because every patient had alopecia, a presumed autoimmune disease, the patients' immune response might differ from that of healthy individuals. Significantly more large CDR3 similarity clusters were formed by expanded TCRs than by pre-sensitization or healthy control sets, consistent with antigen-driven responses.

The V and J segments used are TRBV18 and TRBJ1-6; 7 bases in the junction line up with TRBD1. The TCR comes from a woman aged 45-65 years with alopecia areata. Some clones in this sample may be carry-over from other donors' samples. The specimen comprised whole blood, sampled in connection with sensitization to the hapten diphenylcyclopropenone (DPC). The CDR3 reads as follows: CASSPLATGTDSPLHF. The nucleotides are TGTGCCAGCTCACCACTCGCGACAGGGACTGATTCACCCCTCCACTTT.